This TCR beta chain was sequenced during a study of beta chain features in type 1 diabetes. What was sequenced were expressed TCRB transcripts, since all of the isolated RNA had been reverse transcribed. Libraries were prepared by immunoSEQ multiplex PCR; TCRdb keeps only in-frame clonotypes and omits some of them. The table records under 450,000 clones, approximately 14% of them present only once. The single heparinised draw taken from each donor contained around 110 mL of blood on average. Points from the study as a whole: The question of HLA type influencing TCRB rearrangement was one that remained unresolved here. Patients and controls would share equally any PCR tilt toward shorter templates. Shorter TCRB CDR3s, moderately but significantly so, marked every one of the four CD4+ subsets in Type 1 diabetes patients.

Trimming took 6 bases from V and 0 from J, leaving 12 bases between them. CDR3 length: 14 residues. Germline lookup yields CDR1 ENHRY and CDR2 SYGVKD. A few counts support this clone. Its antigen remains unknown. The J gene is TRBJ2-7, the V gene TRBV10-3; weak D call: TRBD2 (5 bases). Input material: naive CD4+ T cells from blood. This TCR was sampled from a man younger than 40 in good health. CDR3 sequence reads: CAISGGGFSYEQYF. The CDR3 bases are TGTGCCATCAGCGGAGGAGGTTTCTCCTACGAGCAGTACTTC.